Presented here are 7 T cell receptor beta chains from one specimen sequenced in a study of blood T cell repertoires in COVID-19. Generated by immunoSEQ multiplex PCR, the TCRdb table keeps only in-frame clones and is missing some. The table includes more than 75,000 clones, 88% detected once. Sequencing was done on a sample of peripheral blood. These receptors were obtained from a woman of 80 years or more with active COVID-19.

The V and J genes are TRBV15 and TRBJ2-7; the D gene is possibly TRBD2 (6 bases). The CDR3 is made up of 15 amino acids. The germline V and J ends were trimmed by 4 bases and 2 bases, with 15 bases remaining between them. Germline assignment: CDR1 LNHNV and CDR2 YYDKDF (reference sequence). CDR3 sequence (DNA): TGTGCCACCAGCACCGCAGGAGGGCCAACCTACGAGCAGTACTTC. Amino acids: CATSTAGGPTYEQYF.

The gene calls are TRBV7-9 and TRBJ2-1; tentative D call: TRBD1 (6 bases). From germline, CDR1 is SEHNR and CDR2 FQNEAQ (reference sequence). CDR3 size: 15 residues. V was shortened by 4 bases and J by 9 bases, with 19 bases between the two germline ends. CDR3 in DNA: TGTGCCAGCAGCTCCACGGACAGTAAAGAGCTTGAGCAGTTCTTC. Its translation is CASSSTDSKELEQFF.

The chain has TRBV6-6 and TRBJ2-1, with 9 positions matching TRBD2. The V segment lost 6 bases and the J segment 4 bases; nucleotides outside the gene matches: 7. CDR1 MNHNY and CDR2 SVGAGI come from the germline V gene (reference sequence). The CDR3 has 15 residues. CDR3 sequence: CASSPVAGAYNEQFF. As DNA, the CDR3 is TGTGCCAGCAGCCCTGTAGCGGGAGCGTACAATGAGCAGTTCTTC.

The J gene is TRBJ2-7, the V gene TRBV2, with 9 positions matching TRBD2. The germline gives CDR1 SNHLY, CDR2 FYNNEI. V trimming: 4 bases; J trimming: 1 base; junction bases outside the gene matches: 11. The CDR3 is 17 residues long. CDR3 protein: CASSARLAGVGSYEQYF. CDR3 DNA: TGTGCCAGCAGTGCCCGGTTAGCGGGAGTCGGGTCCTACGAGCAGTACTTC.

The genes are TRBV4-3 and TRBJ2-3, with no clear D. V was pared by 1 base and J by 6 bases, with 14 bases between. Per germline, CDR1 LGHNA and CDR2 YSLEER. The CDR3 covers 15 residues. CDR3 nucleotide sequence: TGCGCCAGCAGCCAAGGATGGCCAGATACGGATACGCAGTATTTT. This encodes CASSQGWPDTDTQYF.

This clone was found once. The chain is built from TRBV29-1 and TRBJ2-5; 8 bases fit TRBD1. V shed 6 bases and J 3 bases; nucleotides not matched to a gene: 12. This CDR3 contains 15 residues. Germline CDR1 and CDR2: SQVTM and ANQGSEA. The CDR3 DNA is TGCAGCGTGAGGGGTCAGGGGGCATTCGAAGAGACCCAGTACTTC. This gives the protein CSVRGQGAFEETQYF.

The chain carries TRBV9 and TRBJ1-1, with 9 bases that match TRBD1. Germline trimming cut 4 bases from V and 5 bases from J; bases unmatched to any gene: 6. Germline loops: CDR1 SGDLS, CDR2 YYNGEE. The CDR3 loop spans 14 amino acids. CDR3 coding DNA: TGTGCCAGCAGCCCTGACAGGGGGTGGACTGAAGCTTTCTTT. Residues: CASSPDRGWTEAFF. The complete variable domain, with remaining parts taken from reference TRBV9 and TRBJ1-1, reads DSGVTQTPKHLITATGQRVTLRCSPRSGDLSVYWYQQSLDQGLQFLIQYYNGEERAKGNILERFSAQQFPDLHSELNLSSLELGDSALYFCASSPDRGWTEAFFGQGTRLTVV.